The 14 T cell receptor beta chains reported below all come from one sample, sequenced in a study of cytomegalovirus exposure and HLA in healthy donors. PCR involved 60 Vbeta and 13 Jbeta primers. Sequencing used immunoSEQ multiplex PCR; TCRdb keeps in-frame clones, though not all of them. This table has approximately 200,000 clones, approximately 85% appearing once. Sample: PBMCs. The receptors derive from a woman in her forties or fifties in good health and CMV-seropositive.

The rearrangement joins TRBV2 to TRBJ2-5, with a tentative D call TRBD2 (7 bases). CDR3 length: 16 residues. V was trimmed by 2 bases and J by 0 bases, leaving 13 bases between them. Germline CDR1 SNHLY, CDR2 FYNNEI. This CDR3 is CASSEIKGGDQETQYF. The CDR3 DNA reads TGTGCCAGCAGTGAAATAAAAGGGGGGGACCAAGAGACCCAGTACTTC. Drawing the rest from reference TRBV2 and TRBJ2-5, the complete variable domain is EPEVTQTPSHQVTQMGQEVILRCVPISNHLYFYWYRQILGQKVEFLVSFYNNEISEKSEIFDDQFSVERPDGSNFTLKIRSTKLEDSAMYFCASSEIKGGDQETQYFGPGTRLLVL.

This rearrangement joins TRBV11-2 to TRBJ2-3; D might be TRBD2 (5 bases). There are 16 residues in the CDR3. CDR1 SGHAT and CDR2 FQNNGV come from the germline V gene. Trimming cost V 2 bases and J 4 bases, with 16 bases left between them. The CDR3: CASSLNGRGSADTQYF. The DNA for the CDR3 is TGTGCCAGCAGCTTAAATGGTCGGGGAAGCGCAGATACGCAGTATTTT.

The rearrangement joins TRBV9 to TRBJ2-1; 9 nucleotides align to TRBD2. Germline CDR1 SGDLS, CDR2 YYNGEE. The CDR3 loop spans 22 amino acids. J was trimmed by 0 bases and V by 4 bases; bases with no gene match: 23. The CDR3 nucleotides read TGTGCCAGCAGCCCTACAACCTCGACTAGCGGCCCCGGAGCGGTCTCCTACAATGAGCAGTTCTTC. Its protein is CASSPTTSTSGPGAVSYNEQFF.

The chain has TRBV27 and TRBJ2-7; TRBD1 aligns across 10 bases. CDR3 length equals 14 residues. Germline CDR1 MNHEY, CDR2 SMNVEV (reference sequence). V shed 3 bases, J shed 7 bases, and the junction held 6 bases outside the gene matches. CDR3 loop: CASSFGDRGQEQYF. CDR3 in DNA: TGTGCCAGCAGTTTCGGAGACAGGGGGCAAGAGCAGTACTTC.

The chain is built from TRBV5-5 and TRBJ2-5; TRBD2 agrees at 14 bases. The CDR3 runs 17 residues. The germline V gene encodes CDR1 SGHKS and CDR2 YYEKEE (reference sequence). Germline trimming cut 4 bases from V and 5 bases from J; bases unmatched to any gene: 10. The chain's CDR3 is CASSAGLAGVMMETQYF. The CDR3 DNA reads TGTGCCAGCAGCGCGGGACTAGCGGGAGTTATGATGGAGACCCAGTACTTC.

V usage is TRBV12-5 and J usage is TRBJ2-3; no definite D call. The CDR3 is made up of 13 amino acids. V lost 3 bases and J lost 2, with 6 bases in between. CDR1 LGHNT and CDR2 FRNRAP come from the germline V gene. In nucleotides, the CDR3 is TGTGCTAGTGGTTTTTCAAACACAGATACGCAGTATTTT. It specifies CASGFSNTDTQYF.

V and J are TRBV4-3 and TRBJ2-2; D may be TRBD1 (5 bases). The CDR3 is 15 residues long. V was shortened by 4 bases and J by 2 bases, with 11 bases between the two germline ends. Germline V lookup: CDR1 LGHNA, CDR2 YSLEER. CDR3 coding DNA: TGCGCCAGCAGCCGCGGTCAGGGCAACACCGGGGAGCTGTTTTTT. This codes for CASSRGQGNTGELFF.

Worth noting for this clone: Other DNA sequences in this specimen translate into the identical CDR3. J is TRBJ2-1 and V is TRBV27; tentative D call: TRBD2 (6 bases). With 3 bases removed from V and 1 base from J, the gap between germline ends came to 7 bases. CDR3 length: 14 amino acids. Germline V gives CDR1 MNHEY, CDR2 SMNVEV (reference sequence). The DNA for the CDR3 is TGTGCCAGCAGTTTGGGAGGTTCCTACAATGAGCAGTTCTTC. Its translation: CASSLGGSYNEQFF.

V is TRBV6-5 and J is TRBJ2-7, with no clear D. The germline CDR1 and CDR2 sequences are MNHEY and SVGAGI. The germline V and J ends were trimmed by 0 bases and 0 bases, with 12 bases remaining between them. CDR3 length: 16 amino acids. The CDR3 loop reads CASSYSGLPSSYEQYF. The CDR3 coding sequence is TGTGCCAGCAGTTACTCGGGCCTCCCGAGCTCCTACGAGCAGTACTTC.

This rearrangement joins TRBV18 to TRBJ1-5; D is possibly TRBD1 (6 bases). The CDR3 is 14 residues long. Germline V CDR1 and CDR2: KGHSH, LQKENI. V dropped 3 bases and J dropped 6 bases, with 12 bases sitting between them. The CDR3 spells CASSPEQGTQPQHF. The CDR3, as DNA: TGTGCCAGCTCACCGGAACAGGGTACTCAGCCCCAGCATTTT.

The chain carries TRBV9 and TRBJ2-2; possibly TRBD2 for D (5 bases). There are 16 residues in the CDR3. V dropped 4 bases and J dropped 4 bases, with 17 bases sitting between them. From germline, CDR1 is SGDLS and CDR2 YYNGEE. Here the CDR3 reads CASSPRRPGSTGELFF. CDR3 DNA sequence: TGTGCCAGCAGCCCACGTAGACCGGGGAGCACCGGGGAGCTGTTTTTT. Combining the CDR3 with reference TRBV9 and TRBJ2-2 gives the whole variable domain DSGVTQTPKHLITATGQRVTLRCSPRSGDLSVYWYQQSLDQGLQFLIQYYNGEERAKGNILERFSAQQFPDLHSELNLSSLELGDSALYFCASSPRRPGSTGELFFGEGSRLTVL.

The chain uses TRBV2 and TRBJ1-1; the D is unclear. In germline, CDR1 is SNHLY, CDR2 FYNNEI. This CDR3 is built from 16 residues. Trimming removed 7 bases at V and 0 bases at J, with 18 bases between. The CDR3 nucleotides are TGTGCCAGCATCCTGACACCTCCGGGAATGAACACTGAAGCTTTCTTT. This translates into CASILTPPGMNTEAFF.

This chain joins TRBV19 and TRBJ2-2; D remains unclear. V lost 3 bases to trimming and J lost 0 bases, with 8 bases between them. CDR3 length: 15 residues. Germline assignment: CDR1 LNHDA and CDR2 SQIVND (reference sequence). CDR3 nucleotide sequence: TGTGCCAGTAGTATTATCAGTTCGAACACCGGGGAGCTGTTTTTT. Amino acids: CASSIISSNTGELFF.

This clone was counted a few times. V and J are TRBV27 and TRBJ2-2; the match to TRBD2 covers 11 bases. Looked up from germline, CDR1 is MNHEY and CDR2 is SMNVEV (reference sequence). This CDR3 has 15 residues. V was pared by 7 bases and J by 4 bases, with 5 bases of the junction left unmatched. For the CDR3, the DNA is TGTGCCAGCACCGTTAGCGGGAGGGCCACCGGGGAGCTGTTTTTT. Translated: CASTVSGRATGELFF.